This T cell receptor (beta chain) was sequenced during a study of beta chain features in type 1 diabetes. Study observations and caveats: Patients with Type 1 diabetes showed moderately but significantly shorter TCRB CDR3s in all four CD4+ subsets.

V dropped 3 bases and J dropped 6 bases, with 14 bases sitting between them. The CDR3 sequence is 14 residues long. The germline gives CDR1 LNHDA, CDR2 SQIVND (reference sequence). Points on this clone: Its antigen remains unknown.

Every isolated RNA sample was fully reverse transcribed, so sequencing captured expressed TCRB transcripts. Clones were read by immunoSEQ multiplex PCR, and TCRdb kept only the in-frame ones, dropping some. The sample lists some 330,000 clones, around 12% occurring once. The sequencing input was naive CD4+ T cells from blood. The receptor was isolated from a woman younger than 35 with type 1 diabetes. The chain couples TRBV19 to TRBJ1-2; D remains unclear. The CDR3 sequence is CASSIDGNGDGYTF. The CDR3 nucleotides read TGTGCCAGTAGTATTGACGGGAACGGCGATGGCTACACCTTC. Full variable domain (outside the CDR3, taken from reference TRBV19 and TRBJ1-2): DGGITQSPKYLFRKEGQNVTLSCEQNLNHDAMYWYRQDPGQGLRLIYYSQIVNDFQKGDIAEGYSVSREKKESFPLTVTSAQKNPTAFYLCASSIDGNGDGYTFGSGTRLTVV.